What follows describes a single T cell receptor beta chain. The data were taken from a study of blood T cell repertoires in COVID-19. About the research overall: The United States, Italy and Spain were the sources of the acute and convalescent COVID-19 samples. Sources were T cells, B-cell-depleted T cells, or PBMCs; the material itself was cDNA or gDNA.

In the original processing: Nucleated cell counts were estimated from reference gene primer amplification. Clones were read by immunoSEQ multiplex PCR, and TCRdb kept only the in-frame ones, dropping some. That table gives V, J and clone size, and the DNA gave D and trimming. The repertoire consists of around 180,000 clones, with roughly nine tenths occurring once and the leading ten covering less than 3.5%. This CDR3 is 14 amino acids long. The V segment lost 7 bases and the J segment 2 bases; nucleotides outside the gene matches: 5. Germline V lookup: CDR1 SNHLY, CDR2 FYNNEI. The gene calls are TRBV2 and TRBJ1-3; the match to TRBD1 covers 7 bases. Sequences were obtained from peripheral blood. The TCR originated in a woman aged 25-40 years with active or convalescent COVID-19. DNA of the CDR3: TGTGCCAGCAAACAGGGGCCGGCTGGAAACACCATATATTTT. Protein sequence: CASKQGPAGNTIYF.